These 3 T cell receptor beta chains originate from one sample sequenced in a study of tumor-infiltrating lymphocytes in primary liver carcinoma. Blood RNA originated from unsorted whole blood, with germline DNA additionally extracted. The researchers produced TCR beta cDNA from approximately 550 ng total RNA with a constant-region primer. Nested multiplex PCR, run for three rounds with slightly modified ARM-PCR, yielded TCR beta libraries. Investigators reported that the first two PCR rounds, at roughly 10 cycles each, used TRBV1-TRBV30 forward primers with a C-beta reverse primer. TCRdb re-called the multiplex PCR reads through MiXCR, storing one row per CDR3 protein. The sample holds approximately 210,000 distinct CDR3 sequences, 65% seen once. Sequencing was carried out using peripheral blood. The receptor set was obtained from a woman in her fifties or sixties with primary liver carcinoma and hepatitis B virus infection.

Note on this clonotype: At one end, the junction sequence differs from germline, possibly due to a read error. This chain links TRBV5-1 with TRBJ1-2; tentative D call: TRBD1 (6 bases). This CDR3 region has 13 residues. Germline V gene sequence: CDR1 SGHRS, CDR2 YFSETQ. This CDR3 is CASCLGQDYGYTF. The CDR3 DNA is TGCGCCAGCTGCTTGGGACAAGACTATGGCTACACCTTC.

This clonotype was counted ten times or more. The chain recombines TRBV4-1 with TRBJ2-7; TRBD1 is a possible D gene (6 bases). Germline-derived CDR1 and CDR2 are MGHRA and YSYEKL. This CDR3 has 13 amino acids. The V and J ends lost 3 bases and 6 bases respectively, with 12 bases between them. In DNA, the CDR3 is TGCGCCAGCAGCCAGTCCAGGGGAGTCGAGCAGTACTTC. It codes for CASSQSRGVEQYF.

Remarks on this clonotype: Just one base apart from a much larger clone, this may be a read error. The V and J genes are TRBV7-8 and TRBJ2-3, with 10 bases lining up with TRBD2. The length of the CDR3 is 19 residues. Looked up from germline, CDR1 is SGHVS and CDR2 is FQNEAQ. CDR3 in DNA: TGTGCCAGCACCTTTCCCCTGGCTAGCGGGAGTGCTAGCACATATACGCAGTATTTT. The encoded protein is CASTFPLASGSASTYTQYF.